What follows describes a single T cell receptor beta chain. This clonotype was seen many times. Its antigen remains undetermined. Per-base qualities were not stored, and no clone one base away is much larger. This entry is derived from a study of blood T cells in healthy people across ages (dated by TCRdb to between 2014 and 2016). Background for the entire study: In model experiments, template switching captured roughly one uniquely barcoded TCR beta cDNA molecule for every two T cells. Two additional independent replicas of 1 million unique cDNA reads from the same blood draw were analyzed for two donors (one aged 18 to 30 and one aged 80 or older). To avoid experimental bias, donors of different ages were randomly spread across the sequencing lanes. The study measured age-related changes in TCR beta repertoire diversity using deep sequencing normalized with unique cDNA molecular identifiers. The donors were divided into four age groups: young (average around 16 years), middle-aged (about 40), aged (about 60) and long-lived (nearly 85).

The donors were roughly 40 Caucasian individuals from Russia, aged roughly 6 to 90 years, who were systemically healthy. Each donor gave 8 to 10 milliliters of peripheral blood, drawn into EDTA-treated Vacutainer tubes. PBMCs were isolated by Ficoll-Paque density-gradient centrifugation, with at least 7 million obtained per sample. Total RNA was extracted from PBMCs with Trizol reagent, with at least 5 micrograms obtained per sample. For every donor, an aliquot of PBMCs went through flow cytometry to measure the percentages of naive CD45RAhigh/CD27high T cells. Library creation used 5' RACE. TCRdb lists the instrument as Illumina HiSeq 2500. A second roughly 6 to 12 cycle PCR used a sample-barcoded 5' primer and a J-beta primer mix. Each TCR beta cDNA molecule received a unique molecular identifier from a template-switch 5' adaptor carrying 12 random nucleotides. Each sample yielded at least 3 million CDR3-containing paired-end reads. All of the RNA was converted into first-strand cDNA using the Mint cDNA synthesis kit, with a TRBC-specific oligonucleotide serving as the primer. After uracil-DNA glycosylase treatment, a first 18-cycle PCR used universal primers M1SS and BC2_uni_R on all cDNA. The source study handled its data this way. For normalization, 1 million high-quality reads, each with a distinct molecular identifier, were randomly selected from each sample. Reads with shared molecular identifiers were discarded instead of being binned into consensus sequences. MiTCR, run with a Q25 quality threshold and the strictest error-elimination algorithm, handled CDR3 identification, clonotype clustering and error correction. A nonparametric unseen species model using Euler transformation provided a lower-bound estimate of total TCR beta diversity. The public reads were reprocessed in TCRdb via fastp at Q25 and MiXCR, keeping in-frame beta chains. Identical CDR3 protein sequences are pooled into one entry, listed with their most common genes and DNA. The V and J calls, along with clone size, are taken from TCRdb and not from the paper's own processing. The sample table lists about 1.6 million distinct CDR3 sequences, approximately 32% of them with a count of one. The top ten clones comprise roughly 10% of the sample.

What the work shows at the level of the full study, not this receptor alone: Conclusive comparison of naive and antigen-experienced compartments was prevented by the profiling of bulk unsorted PBMCs. The long-lived group showed more naive CD4+ T cells, fewer expanded clones and increased TCR diversity than the aged group, suggesting age selection. Because the CMV infection status of the donors was unknown, age-related changes in expanded clonotypes may potentially have been confounded. Observed TCR beta diversity per million T cells fell roughly linearly with age, and a significant reduction was already apparent by age about 43. A strong correlation was found between observed TCR beta diversity and the percentage of naive T cells measured by flow cytometry. Estimates of total diversity from one million sequenced T cells were regarded as lower bounds and underestimates.

The sequencing input was blood. This receptor was identified in a woman aged 25 to 39 in good health.

The DNA sequence is given as TGCGCCAGCAGCCAAAAACTAGCGGCGGGGGAGACCCAGTACTTC. The resulting protein is CASSQKLAAGETQYF. The chain uses TRBV4-1 and TRBJ2-5, with 8 bases matching TRBD2. CDR1 MGHRA and CDR2 YSYEKL are derived from the germline V gene. The CDR3 starts with the cysteine, ends with the phenylalanine, and has 15 residues. Only the CDR3 region is kept as DNA, spanning 45 bases read in frame from base 1. V ends up 2 bases short and J 5 bases short, with an unmatched junction base count of 7.